Below, 13 T cell receptor beta chains from the same sample are listed, as sequenced in a study of blood T cell repertoires in COVID-19. Sequencing was performed with immunoSEQ multiplex PCR; in TCRdb, only in-frame clones are kept and a portion is missing. The sample shows fewer than 200,000 clones, about 90% of them seen only once. Sequenced sample: peripheral blood. These receptors all come from a middle-aged man with active or convalescent COVID-19.

Here the CDR3 reads CASSLGRSRGQPQHF. The CDR3 nucleotides read TGTGCCAGCAGTTTAGGACGGTCACGGGGTCAGCCCCAGCATTTT. The V and J genes are TRBV28 and TRBJ1-5, with D hard to call. The CDR3 runs to 15 residues. Germline assignment: CDR1 MDHEN and CDR2 SYDVKM. V lost 2 bases to trimming and J lost 6 bases, with 14 bases between them.

The rearrangement uses TRBV6-6 and TRBJ1-1; maybe TRBD1 (6 bases). Germline V CDR1 and CDR2: MNHNY, SVGAGI (reference sequence). The germline V and J ends were trimmed by 5 bases and 3 bases, with 13 bases remaining between them. This CDR3 has 14 residues. Here the CDR3 reads CASSTGGGDTEAFF. The CDR3 DNA is TGTGCCAGCAGTACGGGAGGGGGGGACACTGAAGCTTTCTTT.

This chain uses TRBV7-6 with TRBJ2-3, with D maybe TRBD2 (6 bases). Germline loops: CDR1 SGHVS, CDR2 FNYEAQ. Trimming stripped 5 bases from V and 2 bases from J, with 11 bases between. The CDR3 loop spans 14 amino acids. The CDR3 DNA reads as TGTGCCAGCAGCCAAGGGACTTACACAGATACGCAGTATTTT. This gives the protein CASSQGTYTDTQYF.

This clone was found once. The CDR3 sequence: CASSMDNGETQYF. CDR3 coding DNA: TGTGCCAGTAGTATGGATAACGGGGAGACCCAGTACTTC. This chain joins TRBV19 and TRBJ2-5; D is unclear. Germline loops: CDR1 LNHDA, CDR2 SQIVND (reference sequence). Trimming removed 3 bases at V and 5 bases at J, with 10 bases between. The CDR3 contains 13 residues.

V gene TRBV30 combines with J gene TRBJ1-4; D perhaps matches TRBD1 (6 bases). The CDR3 sequence is 13 residues long. With 5 bases removed from V and 7 bases from J, the gap between germline ends came to 14 bases. Per the germline V gene, CDR1 is GTSNPN and CDR2 is SVGIG (reference sequence). The CDR3 sequence: CAWSRGASEKLFF. CDR3 coding DNA: TGTGCCTGGTCCCGGGGGGCCTCTGAAAAACTGTTTTTT.

The chain combines TRBV7-3 with TRBJ1-5; D might be TRBD1 (6 bases). CDR1 SGHTA and CDR2 FQGTGA come from the germline V gene. The CDR3 has 15 amino acids. V was trimmed by 0 bases and J by 3 bases, leaving 9 bases between them. CDR3 in amino acids: CASSLTGDNNQPQHF. The CDR3 DNA is TGTGCCAGCAGCTTAACGGGGGACAACAATCAGCCCCAGCATTTT.

The chain carries TRBV5-4 and TRBJ2-3; TRBD1 agrees at 9 bases. Per the germline V gene, CDR1 is SGHNT and CDR2 is YYREEE (reference sequence). With 4 bases clipped from V and 0 bases from J, the junction kept 6 bases outside the gene matches. This CDR3 region has 16 residues. CDR3 coding DNA: TGTGCCAGCAGCCACCTACAGGGGGCGAGCACAGATACGCAGTATTTT. Its translation: CASSHLQGASTDTQYF.

This chain uses TRBV5-4 with TRBJ1-2; D may be TRBD1 (6 bases). The CDR3 spans 13 residues. V lost 4 bases, J lost 3 bases, and 10 bases lay in between. Germline CDR1 and CDR2: SGHNT and YYREEE (reference sequence). As DNA, the CDR3 is TGTGCCAGCAGCGATACAGGGCACTATGGCTACACCTTC. Encoded protein: CASSDTGHYGYTF.

The chain recombines TRBV28 with TRBJ2-7; perhaps TRBD2 as D (6 bases). Trimming took 2 bases from V and 7 from J, leaving 9 bases between them. The CDR3 is 12 amino acids. In germline, CDR1 is MDHEN, CDR2 SYDVKM. CDR3 residues: CASSLRLAEQYF. CDR3 DNA: TGTGCCAGCAGTTTACGGCTAGCGGAGCAGTACTTC.

The V gene is TRBV19, the J gene TRBJ1-2; D is unresolved. The CDR3 runs to 13 residues. Trimming stripped 5 bases from V and 1 base from J, with 8 bases between. CDR1 is LNHDA and CDR2 is SQIVND in the germline V gene (reference sequence). The CDR3 is CASSEHRNYGYTF. CDR3 DNA sequence: TGTGCCAGTAGTGAACACCGTAACTATGGCTACACCTTC.

The chain joins TRBV11-2 to TRBJ1-3, with TRBD1 matching over 9 bases. With 5 bases clipped from V and 3 bases from J, the junction kept 5 bases outside the gene matches. The CDR3 sequence is 15 residues long. Germline V gene data show CDR1 as SGHAT and CDR2 as FQNNGV. Here the CDR3 reads CASSRGTGSGNTIYF. The CDR3 DNA sequence: TGTGCCAGCAGCCGCGGGACAGGGAGTGGAAACACCATATATTTT.

The chain couples TRBV10-2 to TRBJ1-5; 9 bases are a match to TRBD1. CDR3 size: 14 residues. The V gene end was trimmed by 2 bases and the J gene end by 8 bases; junction bases not matched to a gene: 4. From germline, CDR1 is WSHSY and CDR2 SAAADI. CDR3 nucleotides: TGCGCCAGCAGTGAGAGACAGGGGGGCGAGCCCCAGCATTTT. This codes for CASSERQGGEPQHF.

The rearrangement joins TRBV15 to TRBJ2-3; D might be TRBD2 (6 bases). CDR1 LNHNV and CDR2 YYDKDF come from the germline V gene (reference sequence). This CDR3 comprises 18 residues. Trimming took 5 bases from V and 0 from J, leaving 21 bases between them. The CDR3 DNA sequence: TGTGCCACCAGCGCCTTTGGACTATCAACAGGAAGCACAGATACGCAGTATTTT. Protein sequence: CATSAFGLSTGSTDTQYF.